The 31 T cell receptor beta chains in this list originate from one sample, sequenced in a study of Ad26.COV2.S vaccination and SARS-CoV-2 variants. Treatment here: 15 to 20 received Ad26.COV2.S at low or high dose, single or two shots; 5 received placebo; per-sample allocation not given. Sampling was performed 63 days after the first vaccine or placebo injection. Generated by immunoSEQ multiplex PCR, the TCRdb table keeps only in-frame clones and is missing some. There are 440,000 or so clones in the sample; around 90% occur only once, and approximately 4.3% lies in the top ten. Sample: peripheral blood, taken in a trial of Ad26.COV2.S vaccine versus placebo. Every receptor here comes from a person aged 18 to 65 who received the Ad26.COV2.S COVID-19 vaccine or a placebo.

The chain carries TRBV11-3 and TRBJ2-1; D is perhaps TRBD1 (6 bases). V was clipped by 5 bases and J by 5 bases, with 16 bases between them. The CDR3 is made up of 15 amino acids. Germline V gene sequence: CDR1 SGHNT, CDR2 YENEEA. In DNA form, the CDR3 reads TGTGCCAGCAGCCACGACCTTGGGGGCAACAATGAGCAGTTCTTC. It specifies CASSHDLGGNNEQFF.

DNA of the CDR3: TGCGCCAGCAGCCAAGTCGGCCCCCTTGGAGAGCTGTTTTTT. Amino acids: CASSQVGPLGELFF. The rearrangement joins TRBV4-1 to TRBJ2-2; no clear D gene. The germline gives CDR1 MGHRA, CDR2 YSYEKL. The germline V and J ends were trimmed by 1 base and 11 bases, with 14 bases remaining between them. There are 14 residues in the CDR3.

J is TRBJ2-1 and V is TRBV5-1; no clear D gene. Germline CDR1 and CDR2: SGHRS and YFSETQ. The V and J ends lost 4 bases and 0 bases respectively, with 14 bases between them. This CDR3 comprises 16 residues. The CDR3 region is CASSPNSRISYNEQFF. CDR3 bases: TGCGCCAGCAGCCCAAACAGCCGGATCTCCTACAATGAGCAGTTCTTC.

DNA of the CDR3: TGTGCCAGCAGCTTAACATCGCTGGGGGCGGTGGGCACCGGGGAGCTGTTTTTT. Its protein product is CASSLTSLGAVGTGELFF. The chain uses TRBV7-3 and TRBJ2-2; TRBD1 is a possible D gene (6 bases). This CDR3 has 18 amino acids. The germline V and J ends were trimmed by 0 bases and 4 bases, with 18 bases remaining between them. Germline-derived CDR1 and CDR2 are SGHTA and FQGTGA. The full variable domain, in which reference TRBV7-3 and TRBJ2-2 provide the parts outside the CDR3, is GAGVSQTPSNKVTEKGKYVELRCDPISGHTALYWYRQSLGQGPEFLIYFQGTGAADDSGLPNDRFFAVRPEGSVSTLKIQRTERGDSAVYLCASSLTSLGAVGTGELFFGEGSRLTVL.

V and J are TRBV11-2 and TRBJ2-2, with no clear D. V shed 1 base and J shed 4 bases, with 4 bases lying between them. The CDR3 sequence is 13 residues long. Germline V CDR1 and CDR2: SGHAT, FQNNGV. The CDR3 DNA sequence: TGTGCCAGCAGCTTAGTTACCACCGGGGAGCTGTTTTTT. It codes for CASSLVTTGELFF.

The CDR3 nucleotides are TGTGCCAGCAGCCCAGACCCGGGGCGGAACACTGAAGCTTTCTTT. Protein: CASSPDPGRNTEAFF. This rearrangement joins TRBV9 to TRBJ1-1; a possible D gene is TRBD1 (5 bases). Germline V gives CDR1 SGDLS, CDR2 YYNGEE. The CDR3 is made up of 15 amino acids. V was pared by 4 bases and J by 1 base, with 14 bases between.

This clone was picked up one time. The V call is TRBV24-1, the J call TRBJ2-1; D unclear. CDR3 length: 14 residues. Trimming left V 1 base short and J 7 bases short, with 10 bases between. The germline gives CDR1 KGHDR, CDR2 SFDVKD. In nucleotides, the CDR3 is TGTGCCACCAGTGATTTAAACACGGTAAATGAGCAGTTCTTC. Translation: CATSDLNTVNEQFF.

V and J are TRBV7-8 and TRBJ2-2; the D gene is possibly TRBD1 (5 bases). CDR3 length equals 15 residues. CDR1 SGHVS and CDR2 FQNEAQ come from the germline V gene. V lost 6 bases, J lost 2 bases, and 13 bases lay in between. This chain's CDR3 is CASSSRTINTGELFF. The CDR3 region has the DNA TGTGCCAGCAGTTCTAGGACAATTAACACCGGGGAGCTGTTTTTT.

This chain uses TRBV14 with TRBJ1-2; possible D gene TRBD1, 6 bases. The CDR3 covers 14 residues. Trimming removed 2 bases from V and 3 bases from J, with 10 bases in between. The V gene's germline CDR1 is SGHDN and CDR2 FVKESK. The CDR3 reads CASSQHKGDYGYTF. As DNA, the CDR3 is TGTGCCAGCAGCCAACATAAGGGGGACTATGGCTACACCTTC. The full variable domain, completed using reference TRBV14 and TRBJ1-2, is EAGVTQFPSHSVIEKGQTVTLRCDPISGHDNLYWYRRVMGKEIKFLLHFVKESKQDESGMPNNRFLAERTGGTYSTLKVQPAELEDSGVYFCASSQHKGDYGYTFGSGTRLTVV.

This clone was detected only once. This CDR3 is also generated by other DNA sequences in the sample. The J gene is TRBJ2-3, the V gene TRBV24-1, with a possible D match to TRBD2 (6 bases). V was shortened by 7 bases and J by 0 bases, with 7 bases between the two germline ends. Germline V lookup: CDR1 KGHDR, CDR2 SFDVKD. The CDR3 is 13 amino acids. This chain's CDR3 is CATRGTSTDTQYF. The CDR3 DNA sequence: TGTGCCACCAGAGGGACTAGCACAGATACGCAGTATTTT.

This chain connects TRBV18 to TRBJ2-5; D might be TRBD1 (6 bases). The V gene lost 2 bases and the J gene lost 7 bases, with 20 bases spanning the gap. The V gene's germline CDR1 is KGHSH and CDR2 LQKENI. This CDR3 region has 16 residues. The CDR3 sequence is CASSPIGQSKRATQYF. The CDR3 DNA follows: TGTGCCAGCTCACCAATAGGACAGTCCAAGCGAGCGACCCAGTACTTC.

A single count supports this clone. Written as DNA, the CDR3 is TGTGCCATCAGTGAGTCTGGCGGGACCTCCTACGAGCAGTACTTC. Translation gives CAISESGGTSYEQYF. This rearrangement joins TRBV10-3 to TRBJ2-7; D possibly corresponds to TRBD2 (6 bases). Deletions cut 0 bases from V and 0 bases from J, with 9 bases between. The germline CDR1 and CDR2 sequences are ENHRY and SYGVKD. CDR3 size: 15 residues.

This sequence joins TRBV7-9 and TRBJ1-2; D is unclear. This CDR3 contains 15 residues. Germline assignment: CDR1 SEHNR and CDR2 FQNEAQ (reference sequence). V lost 3 bases and J lost 4, with 15 bases in between. CDR3 coding DNA: TGTGCCAGCAGCTTGGATTCCGGACGGTCCTATGGCTACACCTTC. This gives the protein CASSLDSGRSYGYTF.

The chain carries TRBV20-1 and TRBJ1-4; no reliable D call. With 1 base removed from V and 8 bases from J, the gap between germline ends came to 5 bases. This CDR3 has 11 residues. CDR1 DFQATT and CDR2 SNEGSKA come from the germline V gene (reference sequence). CDR3 in DNA: TGCAGTGCTAGAGCTGGGGAAAAACTGTTTTTT. Translation: CSARAGEKLFF.

This sequence joins TRBV4-1 and TRBJ2-1, with 8 bases lining up with TRBD2. V lost 0 bases to trimming and J lost 12 bases; unmatched junction nucleotides: 7. Germline values: CDR1 MGHRA, CDR2 YSYEKL. This CDR3 is built from 14 residues. The CDR3 DNA is TGCGCCAGCAGCCAAGATGGGACTAGATATCGGCAGTTCTTC. Translation: CASSQDGTRYRQFF.

This chain connects TRBV4-1 to TRBJ2-5, with D maybe TRBD1 (5 bases). CDR1 and CDR2 (germline): MGHRA, YSYEKL. The ends were cut back, 0 bases at V and 1 base at J, with 12 bases in the middle. This CDR3 region has 16 residues. The CDR3 DNA sequence: TGCGCCAGCAGCCAAGATATAGGGGTGAGCCAAGAGACCCAGTACTTC. Protein: CASSQDIGVSQETQYF.

Regarding this clone: The DNA is left out, because the CDR3 cannot be placed on it with certainty; the CDR3 is given as TCRdb lists it. This chain uses TRBV27 with TRBJ1-6; TRBD1 was called by the table and not checked on the DNA. Ends included, the CDR3 has 15 residues. Looked up from germline, CDR1 is MNHEY and CDR2 is SMNVEV (reference sequence). The CDR3: CASSSSGTGNSPLHF.

Turning to this clone: The identical CDR3 is also encoded by other nucleotide sequences in the sample. This rearrangement joins TRBV15 to TRBJ2-7; D gene uncertain. Germline V gene sequence: CDR1 LNHNV, CDR2 YYDKDF (reference sequence). There are 12 residues in the CDR3. V was pared by 0 bases and J by 0 bases, with 0 bases between. CDR3 nucleotide sequence: TGTGCCACCAGCAGAGACTCCTACGAGCAGTACTTC. Protein sequence: CATSRDSYEQYF.

The rearrangement joins TRBV7-8 to TRBJ1-4, with TRBD1 as a possible D gene (6 bases). The CDR3 has 14 residues. The germline V gene has CDR1 SGHVS and CDR2 FQNEAQ. V lost 2 bases and J 9 bases, leaving 13 bases between the germline ends. This CDR3 reads CASSLTVGQQKLFF. CDR3 DNA: TGTGCCAGCAGCTTAACAGTTGGACAGCAAAAACTGTTTTTT.

The V call is TRBV2, the J call TRBJ1-1; 8 nucleotides agree with TRBD1. CDR1 SNHLY and CDR2 FYNNEI come from the germline V gene. Trimming at V came to 5 bases and at J to 4 bases, leaving 6 bases not matched to a gene. The CDR3 sequence is 14 residues long. CDR3 sequence (DNA): TGTGCCAGCAGTCGCGGACAGGGACTCACTGAAGCTTTCTTT. Amino acids: CASSRGQGLTEAFF.

The chain is built from TRBV7-9 and TRBJ2-1; TRBD2 agrees at 8 bases. CDR3 length: 17 amino acids. Germline assignment: CDR1 SEHNR and CDR2 FQNEAQ (reference sequence). Germline trimming cut 3 bases from V and 3 bases from J; bases unmatched to any gene: 10. CDR3 in DNA: TGTGCCAGCAGCTTTGTACGGGACGGGAGGGGCTACAATGAGCAGTTCTTC. This encodes CASSFVRDGRGYNEQFF.

The V call is TRBV6-5, the J call TRBJ2-6, with D perhaps TRBD2 (6 bases). Germline V gene lookup returns CDR1 MNHEY and CDR2 SVGAGI. The ends were cut back, 8 bases at V and 2 bases at J, with 13 bases in the middle. The CDR3 extends over 15 amino acids. This CDR3 reads CASSRAGTGANVLTF. The CDR3 DNA sequence: TGTGCCAGCTCGCGTGCGGGGACTGGGGCCAACGTCCTGACTTTC.

The CDR3 loop reads CASSLGQGALSEQFF. The CDR3 DNA reads as TGTGCCAGCAGCTTAGGCCAGGGGGCTTTGAGTGAGCAGTTCTTC. This chain links TRBV13 with TRBJ2-1; 8 bases agree with TRBD1. Trimming cost V 0 bases and J 9 bases; bases outside gene matches: 7. Germline V gene data show CDR1 as PRHDT and CDR2 as FYEKMQ (reference sequence). The CDR3 covers 15 residues.

CDR3 nucleotides: TGTGCCAGCAGCTTAGCGTACGACAGGGGGATAACCTACGAGCAGTACTTC. It is translated as CASSLAYDRGITYEQYF. The chain couples TRBV7-9 to TRBJ2-7; 9 positions match TRBD1. This CDR3 comprises 17 residues. The V gene end was trimmed by 0 bases and the J gene end by 2 bases; junction bases not matched to a gene: 8. CDR1 is SEHNR, CDR2 FQNEAQ, per germline (reference sequence).

The count of this clone is one. Other DNA sequences within the sample encode an identical CDR3. The chain carries TRBV28 and TRBJ2-7; 9 nucleotides agree with TRBD2. The germline gives CDR1 MDHEN, CDR2 SYDVKM. Germline trimming cut 1 base from V and 7 bases from J; bases unmatched to any gene: 5. This CDR3 spans 14 amino acids. The CDR3 DNA follows: TGTGCCAGCAGTTTATTAGCGGGAGTAGGAGAGCAGTACTTC. Its translation: CASSLLAGVGEQYF. Based on the CDR3 plus reference TRBV28 and TRBJ2-7, the full variable domain is DVKVTQSSRYLVKRTGEKVFLECVQDMDHENMFWYRQDPGLGLRLIYFSYDVKMKEKGDIPEGYSVSREKKERFSLILESASTNQTSMYLCASSLLAGVGEQYFGPGTRLTVT.

For the CDR3, the DNA is TGTGCCAGCAGTGAGGGGACAGGGGACACCGGGGAGCTGTTTTTT. Translated, it gives CASSEGTGDTGELFF. The chain is built from TRBV2 and TRBJ2-2; 10 bases line up with TRBD1. This CDR3 spans 15 amino acids. V lost 3 bases, J lost 3 bases, and 1 base stayed unmatched. Per the germline V gene, CDR1 is SNHLY and CDR2 is FYNNEI.

The V gene is TRBV9, the J gene TRBJ2-7; 10 positions agree with TRBD1. This CDR3 is 14 amino acids long. Germline CDR1 and CDR2: SGDLS and YYNGEE. The junction had 3 bases not matched to a gene; V was cut back by 3 bases and J by 3 bases. This CDR3 is CASSAGTGDYEQYF. The CDR3 DNA reads TGTGCCAGCAGCGCCGGGACAGGGGACTACGAGCAGTACTTC.

This clone occurred once. The CDR3 bases are TGTGCCAGCAGCGCGGGGGGACTACCCTACGAGCAGTACTTC. Translated: CASSAGGLPYEQYF. The chain is built from TRBV9 and TRBJ2-7; 7 bases align to TRBD2. V was pared by 3 bases and J by 2 bases, with 5 bases of the junction left unmatched. This CDR3 region has 14 residues. Germline V gives CDR1 SGDLS, CDR2 YYNGEE.

The V gene is TRBV27, the J gene TRBJ1-6, with D possibly TRBD1 on 6 matching bases. CDR1 is MNHEY, CDR2 SMNVEV, per germline (reference sequence). The CDR3 has 14 amino acids. V lost 7 bases and J 4 bases, leaving 11 bases between the germline ends. CDR3 sequence: CASTLTGYNSPLHF. CDR3 DNA sequence: TGTGCCAGCACACTAACAGGGTATAATTCACCCCTCCACTTT.

The chain combines TRBV6-5 with TRBJ1-2; the D is unclear. This CDR3 is 15 amino acids long. The ends were cut back, 0 bases at V and 0 bases at J, with 8 bases in the middle. Germline V lookup: CDR1 MNHEY, CDR2 SVGAGI. This CDR3 is CASSYSRGSNYGYTF. The CDR3 DNA sequence: TGTGCCAGCAGTTACTCCCGGGGTTCTAACTATGGCTACACCTTC.

The rearrangement joins TRBV27 to TRBJ2-1; 7 bases line up with TRBD1. The germline V gene encodes CDR1 MNHEY and CDR2 SMNVEV (reference sequence). The CDR3 covers 15 residues. Unmatched junction bases numbered 11, after V lost 4 bases and J lost 8 bases. This chain's CDR3 is CASSSSGTELHEQFF. Here the CDR3 DNA reads TGTGCCAGCAGTTCCTCTGGGACAGAATTACATGAGCAGTTCTTC.